This T cell receptor (beta chain) is drawn from a study of blood T cell repertoires in COVID-19. This clone appeared a single time. The V gene lost 8 bases and the J gene lost 1 base, with 6 bases spanning the gap. Germline lookup yields CDR1 MDHEN and CDR2 SYDVKM. The CDR3 totals 12 residues. Across 24 US areas, participants ranged in age from about 18 to 90 years. Which cohort a participant joined came from the clinical history participants gave. In the original processing: Amplifying reference gene primers gave estimates of nucleated cell counts. Measured with immunoSEQ multiplex PCR; TCRdb has only the in-frame clones, and not every one. Clonal size and the V and J genes are those of that table, whereas D and trimming came from the DNA. The table has approximately 240,000 clones, roughly nine tenths seen once.

Source material: PBMCs or T cells enriched from blood (not recorded which). The source is a woman in her 30s with acute COVID-19. The rearrangement links TRBV28 to TRBJ1-3; the D gene is possibly TRBD1 (5 bases). CDR3 region: CASGGSGNTIYF. CDR3 in DNA: TGTGCCAGCGGGGGGTCTGGAAACACCATATATTTT.